This section outlines one T cell receptor (beta chain) sequence together with its context. Its cognate antigen has yet to be identified. Per-nucleotide qualities are absent, and no much larger clonotype sits a single base away. These data are taken from a study of cytomegalovirus exposure and HLA in healthy donors listed by TCRdb under 2017. Notes on the research overall: In an earlier analysis of 450 to 750 of the donors, 276 Gb of sequence data and 117 million unique TCR beta sequences from about 190 million T cells were reported. Approximately 300 gigabases of sequencing data and approximately 92 million unique TCR sequences made up an early release that covered approximately 700 HLA-typed donors. Among the roughly 430 genotyped donors, around 79% belonged to the genetic ancestry cluster associated with self-reported Caucasian donors. The study aimed to test whether signatures of past pathogen exposure could be identified by cataloging public T cell receptors. The study used immunosequencing to profile the T cell repertoires of 666 subjects and linked those repertoires to cytomegalovirus serostatus. Along with the roughly 700-subject first cohort, a separate validation cohort of over 90 different subjects was used. High-throughput TCR immunosequencing, statistical association of individual TCRs with disease status, and machine learning were combined to predict cytomegalovirus infection status. A later analysis re-analyzed previously published TCR beta repertoires from 660 or so donors and added high-resolution HLA genotyping to study TCR occurrence patterns. In the later analysis, no new phenotypic data were used to find candidate immune exposures; instead, reliance was placed on TCR beta sequences and their occurrence across donors. An earlier analysis of 587 of the donors applied high-throughput TCR beta sequencing to assess whether each TCR beta V gene segment acted as functional or pseudogenic. Donor age, sex, ethnicity and CMV serostatus were collected together with the repertoire data. A later genetic analysis used genome-wide SNP genotypes for about 60% of the roughly 700 donors, treating that subset as a discovery cohort. Every repertoire in the discovery cohort had been generated on one and the same sequencing platform. HLA typing covered class I and class II loci at four-digit resolution. Typing coverage varied by locus: 629-630 donors for A, B, C, DRB1 and DQB1; more than 500 for DQA1; about 570 for DPA1; fewer than 480 for DPB1. Several DR-DQ haplotypes were handled as single units for association and clustering because linkage in the cohort was strong. Among a few hundred genotyped donors of the cohort, an average of approximately 230,000 unique TCR beta nucleotide sequences were sequenced per donor, roughly a sixth of them non-productive. Broad study findings and their caveats: The study listed 150 to 200 TCR beta chains as associated with cytomegalovirus. Because HLA typing was unavailable for some donors at each locus, only the typed subset was used in association tests. V-gene and J-gene trimming of TCR beta chains was associated with a missense DCLRE1C variant in a later genetic analysis, and the association was replicated in an independent cohort. The sequencing pipeline was judged likely to have produced a cluster of highly shared sequence variants as a technical artifact. In a later analysis, most CMV-associated TCR beta chains were found to appear HLA-restricted, with HLA associations seemingly driven largely by CMV exposure. A further reported finding was that TCR beta sequences accurately predicted the HLA-A and HLA-B alleles for most subjects in the first cohort. It was suggested by the authors that the approach could potentially be generalized to other disease states and immunological phenotypes. In vitro tests confirmed that a few of the cytomegalovirus-associated TCR beta chains recognize cytomegalovirus antigens. Linkage disequilibrium might explain the correlated functional status among segregating V segments, but an unknown experimental factor could not be ruled out. The cohort was sequenced for TCR beta chains only, and without alpha or paired-chain data the features that could be detected were limited. Across donors, most TCR sequences were observed very rarely, whereas some public TCRs were present in many individuals. Strong co-occurrence of HLA alleles, especially DR and DQ, made assigning TCR associations to individual alleles difficult. According to a later genetic analysis, donors in an Asian-associated ancestry cluster had fewer N-insertions in productive TCRs than the roughly 670-donor mean. Broadly in line with IMGT annotations, most TCR beta V segments showed up in productive rearrangements about 87% or about 30% of the time in an earlier analysis of 587 of the donors. The earlier analysis of 587 of the donors excluded roughly 17 rarely observed V segments, including chromosome 9 orphons, because counts were too low. Roughly uniform sequencing depth across donors was assumed in presence/absence analyses, although this assumption may not hold. A later analysis reported that several top co-occurrence clusters appeared linked to parvovirus B19, influenza, CMV and Epstein-Barr virus. At a false discovery rate of 0.05, a later analysis linked approximately 18,000 TCR beta sequences to specific HLA alleles. CMV serostatus was the only immune exposure information available for the cohort. In a later analysis, HLA-associated TCR beta chains were found to be more clonally expanded and to have lower generation probabilities than equally common non-associated chains. Some IMGT-functional V segments, including TRBV6-2 and TRBV6-3, could not be told apart with the 87-base-pair reads, so those segments were excluded. In a later analysis, TCR association rates were found to vary across HLA loci, with the most associated TCRs seen for DRB1 alleles and the fewest for HLA-C alleles. In both the original and validation cohorts, the classifier was reported to diagnose cytomegalovirus status with high specificity and sensitivity.

The method behind the library was the immunoSEQ multiplex PCR assay. For the multiplex PCR, a mixture combining 60 forward primers for TCR Vbeta segments and 13 reverse primers for TCR Jbeta segments was used. Amplification of the CDR3 region of rearranged TCR beta genes was performed with a multiplex PCR assay on genomic DNA. The amplified TCR beta libraries were sequenced on the Illumina HiSeq System as 87-base-pair reads. As for how the authors treated the data: In a later analysis, some 80 million unique TCR beta chains were counted across the roughly 610 repertoires, and roughly 11 million of these chains were shared by at least two donors. Raw reads were error-corrected and collapsed into unique sequences by a nearest-neighbor algorithm in which closely related sequences were merged to remove PCR and sequencing errors. To assign V, D and J gene segments, CDR3 sequences were aligned to IMGT reference sequences. For a sequence to be retained, a match of at least six nucleotides to both a V gene segment and a J gene segment was required. Rearrangements were called productive when the CDR3 lacked stop codons and stayed in frame with V and J; all others were non-productive. CDR3 was defined according to IMGT convention as the region running from the second conserved V-encoded cysteine to the conserved J-encoded phenylalanine. The earlier analysis of fewer than 750 of the donors excluded sequences that lacked an unambiguous match to a single V gene segment. In an earlier analysis of almost 600 of the donors, a V segment was called functional when productive rearrangements were above 56.7%, and segregating when the standard deviation between donors exceeded 5%. A statistical classification framework was built for diagnosing cytomegalovirus status from the catalog of TCR beta chain sequences. A later analysis assigned V and J genes by comparing TCR nucleotide sequences with IMGT/GENE-DB human TR gene sequences. Using the TCRdist pipeline, a later analysis assigned CDR3 sequences along with most-parsimonious VDJ recombination scenarios. In a later analysis, each TCR beta chain was defined by its CDR3 amino acid sequence together with its V-gene family, and reads without a unique V-gene family were excluded. To address suspected cross-contamination and a sequencing artifact, a later analysis removed a few hundred highly shared, low-generation-probability nucleotide sequences. A later analysis calculated a clonal expansion index for each public chain from normalized within-repertoire ranks of inferred template counts. A later analysis computed generation probabilities with a VDJ recombination model fitted to out-of-frame rearrangements, and checked the results against IGoR. Hypergeometric tests were used in a later analysis to score TCR-TCR, TCR-HLA and TCR-CMV co-occurrence, with a repertoire-size bias correction applied to the TCR pairs. False discovery rates were estimated in a later analysis by permuting HLA or CMV assignments 20 times. In a later analysis, co-occurring TCRs were grouped with DBSCAN, and TCRdist sequence similarity was added when clustering was performed within HLA-allele-positive subsets. Co-occurrence clustering excluded repertoires with fewer than 30,000 or more than 120,000 public chains, plus five with anomalous nucleotide sharing. Imported from immuneACCESS, the table was reduced by TCRdb to in-frame sequences with V and J called. These copies leave out some clones; in studies compared against another copy, an unresolved V gene accounts for under half, and the cause of the remainder is not known. V and J calls and clone size are given by that table; D and trimming were obtained from the DNA. The sample table lists under 250,000 clones, approximately 80% of them with a count of one. Roughly 10% of the sample belongs to the ten largest clones.

In the germline V gene, CDR1 corresponds to LGHNA and CDR2 to YNFKEQ. The cysteine opens and the phenylalanine closes a CDR3 of 15 amino acids. The CDR3 DNA has 45 bases and is translated from base 1. V sheds 1 base and J sheds 6 bases, leaving 15 bases between their ends. The cohort was made up of under 800 healthy bone marrow donors. At the time of sampling, all cohort members were nominally healthy, though unrecorded immune exposures were likely present. The donor was CMV seropositive and belonged to the group of around 300 seropositive cohort members. Every donor gave a peripheral blood sample, and the peripheral blood mononuclear cells from that sample were used for TCR beta sequencing. The Qiagen DNeasy Blood Extraction Kit was used to extract genomic DNA from the blood cell samples.

Sequences were obtained from PBMCs. The receptor comes from a woman aged 45 to 65 in good health and CMV-seropositive. In this chain, TRBV4-2 is recombined with TRBJ1-1; too little of a D gene remains to name it. The encoded CDR3 is CASSQGPAKRAEAFF. The sequenced DNA: TGTGCCAGCAGCCAAGGGCCGGCGAAGCGTGCTGAAGCTTTCTTT.